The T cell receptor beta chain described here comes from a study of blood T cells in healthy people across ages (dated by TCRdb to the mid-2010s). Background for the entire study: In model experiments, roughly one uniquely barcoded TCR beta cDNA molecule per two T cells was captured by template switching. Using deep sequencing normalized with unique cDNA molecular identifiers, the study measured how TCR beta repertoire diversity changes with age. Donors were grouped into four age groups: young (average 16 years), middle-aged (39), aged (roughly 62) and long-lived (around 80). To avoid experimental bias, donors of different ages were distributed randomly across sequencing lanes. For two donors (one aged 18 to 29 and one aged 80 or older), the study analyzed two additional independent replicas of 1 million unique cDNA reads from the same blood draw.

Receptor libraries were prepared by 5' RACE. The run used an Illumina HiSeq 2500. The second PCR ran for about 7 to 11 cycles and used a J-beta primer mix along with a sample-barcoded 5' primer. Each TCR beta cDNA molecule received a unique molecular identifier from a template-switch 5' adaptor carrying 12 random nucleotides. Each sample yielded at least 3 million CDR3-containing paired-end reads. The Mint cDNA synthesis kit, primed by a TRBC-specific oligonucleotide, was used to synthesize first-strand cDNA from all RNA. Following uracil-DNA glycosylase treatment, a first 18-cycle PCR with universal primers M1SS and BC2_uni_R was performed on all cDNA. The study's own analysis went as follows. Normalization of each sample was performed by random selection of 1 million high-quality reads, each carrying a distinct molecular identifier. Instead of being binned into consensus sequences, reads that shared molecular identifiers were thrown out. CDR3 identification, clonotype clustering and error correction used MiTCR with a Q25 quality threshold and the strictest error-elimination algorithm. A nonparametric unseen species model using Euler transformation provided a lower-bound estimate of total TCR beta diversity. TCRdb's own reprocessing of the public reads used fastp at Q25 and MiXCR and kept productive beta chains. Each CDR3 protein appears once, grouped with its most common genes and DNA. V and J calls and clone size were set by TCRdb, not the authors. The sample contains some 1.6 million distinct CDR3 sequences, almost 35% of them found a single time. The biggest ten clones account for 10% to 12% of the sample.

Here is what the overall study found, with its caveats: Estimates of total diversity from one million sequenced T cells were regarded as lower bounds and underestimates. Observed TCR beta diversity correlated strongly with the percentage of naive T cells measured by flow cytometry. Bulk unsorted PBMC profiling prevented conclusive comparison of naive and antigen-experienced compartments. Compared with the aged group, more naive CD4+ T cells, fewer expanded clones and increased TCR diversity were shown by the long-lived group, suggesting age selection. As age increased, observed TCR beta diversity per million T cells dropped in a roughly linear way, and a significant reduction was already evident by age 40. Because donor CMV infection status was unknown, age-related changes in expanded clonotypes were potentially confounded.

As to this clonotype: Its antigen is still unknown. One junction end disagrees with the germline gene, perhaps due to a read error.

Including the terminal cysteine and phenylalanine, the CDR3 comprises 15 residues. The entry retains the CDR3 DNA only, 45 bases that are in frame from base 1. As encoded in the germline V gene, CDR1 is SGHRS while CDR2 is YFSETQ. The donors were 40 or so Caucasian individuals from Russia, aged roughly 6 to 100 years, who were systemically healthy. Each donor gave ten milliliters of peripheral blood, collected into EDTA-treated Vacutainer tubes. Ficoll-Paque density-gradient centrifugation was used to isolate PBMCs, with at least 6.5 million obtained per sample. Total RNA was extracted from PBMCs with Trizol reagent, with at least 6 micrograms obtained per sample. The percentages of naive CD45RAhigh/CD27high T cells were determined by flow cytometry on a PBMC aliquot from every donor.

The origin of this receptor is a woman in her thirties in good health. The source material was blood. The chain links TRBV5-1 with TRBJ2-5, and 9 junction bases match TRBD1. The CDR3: CAGSGTGGREETQYF. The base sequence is TGCGCCGGCAGCGGAACAGGGGGCAGGGAAGAGACCCAGTACTTC.